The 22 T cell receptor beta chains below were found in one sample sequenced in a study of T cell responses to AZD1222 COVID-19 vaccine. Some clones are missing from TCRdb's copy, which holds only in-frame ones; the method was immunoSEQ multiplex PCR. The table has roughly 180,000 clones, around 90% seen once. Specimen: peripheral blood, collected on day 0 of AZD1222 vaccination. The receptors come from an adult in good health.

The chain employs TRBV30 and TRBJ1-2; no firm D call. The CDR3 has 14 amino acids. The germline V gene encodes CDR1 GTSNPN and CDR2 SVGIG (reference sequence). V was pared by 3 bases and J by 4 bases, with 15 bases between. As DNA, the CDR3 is TGTGCCTGGAGAAAGTCGGGAGGTGGCTATGGCTACACCTTC. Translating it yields CAWRKSGGGYGYTF. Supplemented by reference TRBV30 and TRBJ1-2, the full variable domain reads SQTIHQWPATLVQPVGSPLSLECTVEGTSNPNLYWYRQAAGRGLQLLFYSVGIGQISSEVPQNLSASRPQDRQFILSSKKLLLSDSGFYLCAWRKSGGGYGYTFGSGTRLTVV.

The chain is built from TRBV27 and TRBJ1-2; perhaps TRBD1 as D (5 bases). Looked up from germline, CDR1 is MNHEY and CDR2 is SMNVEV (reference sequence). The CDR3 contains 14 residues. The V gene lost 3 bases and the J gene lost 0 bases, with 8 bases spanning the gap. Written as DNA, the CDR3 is TGTGCCAGCAGTTTGAGGGGCCCTAACTATGGCTACACCTTC. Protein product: CASSLRGPNYGYTF.

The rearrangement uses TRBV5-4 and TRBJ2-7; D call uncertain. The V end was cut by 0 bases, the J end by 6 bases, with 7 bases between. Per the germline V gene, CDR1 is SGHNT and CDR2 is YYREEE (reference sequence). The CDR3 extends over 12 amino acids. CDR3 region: CASSLGVGEQYF. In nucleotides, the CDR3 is TGTGCCAGCAGCTTGGGGGTGGGCGAGCAGTACTTC.

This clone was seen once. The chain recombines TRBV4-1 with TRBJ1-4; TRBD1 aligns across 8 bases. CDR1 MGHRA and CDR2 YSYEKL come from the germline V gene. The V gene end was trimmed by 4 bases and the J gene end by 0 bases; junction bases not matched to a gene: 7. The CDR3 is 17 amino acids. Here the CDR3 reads CASSPPGTGATNEKLFF. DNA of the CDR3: TGCGCCAGCAGCCCACCAGGGACAGGAGCAACTAATGAAAAACTGTTTTTT.

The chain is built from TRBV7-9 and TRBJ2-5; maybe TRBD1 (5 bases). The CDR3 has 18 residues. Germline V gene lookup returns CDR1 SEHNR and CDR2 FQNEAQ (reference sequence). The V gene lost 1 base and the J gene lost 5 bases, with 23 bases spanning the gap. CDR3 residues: CASSLVQGTLLPGETQYF. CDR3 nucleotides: TGTGCCAGCAGCTTAGTTCAGGGAACCCTACTCCCAGGGGAGACCCAGTACTTC.

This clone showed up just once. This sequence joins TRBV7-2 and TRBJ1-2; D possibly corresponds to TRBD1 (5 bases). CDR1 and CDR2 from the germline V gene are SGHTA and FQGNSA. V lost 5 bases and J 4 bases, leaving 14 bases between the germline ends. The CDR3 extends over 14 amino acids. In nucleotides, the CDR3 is TGTGCCAGCAGCCCACTTAATGGGGGCTATGGCTACACCTTC. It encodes CASSPLNGGYGYTF.

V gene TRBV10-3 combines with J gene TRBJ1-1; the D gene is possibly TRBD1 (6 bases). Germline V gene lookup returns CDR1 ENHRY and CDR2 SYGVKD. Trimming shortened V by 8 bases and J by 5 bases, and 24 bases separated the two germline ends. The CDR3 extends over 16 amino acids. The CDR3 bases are TGTGCCATCGGCGGGGGGCCCCCCGATGAAGGTACTGAAGCTTTCTTT. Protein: CAIGGGPPDEGTEAFF.

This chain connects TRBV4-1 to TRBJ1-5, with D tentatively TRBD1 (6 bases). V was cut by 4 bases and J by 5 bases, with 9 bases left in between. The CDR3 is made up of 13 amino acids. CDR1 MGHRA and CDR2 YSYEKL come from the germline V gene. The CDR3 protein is CASSLNRDQPQHF. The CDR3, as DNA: TGCGCCAGCAGCCTAAACAGGGATCAGCCCCAGCATTTT.

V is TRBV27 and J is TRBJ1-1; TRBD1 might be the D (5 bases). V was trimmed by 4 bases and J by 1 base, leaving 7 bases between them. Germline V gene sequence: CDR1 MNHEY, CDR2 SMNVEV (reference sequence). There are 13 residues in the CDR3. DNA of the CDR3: TGTGCCAGCAGTTCAAGGGGGAACACTGAAGCTTTCTTT. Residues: CASSSRGNTEAFF.

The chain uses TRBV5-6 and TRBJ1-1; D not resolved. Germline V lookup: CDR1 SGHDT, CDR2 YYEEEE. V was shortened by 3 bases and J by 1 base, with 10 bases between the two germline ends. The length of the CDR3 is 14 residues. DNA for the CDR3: TGTGCCAGCAGCTCCTTCACACCGAACACTGAAGCTTTCTTT. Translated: CASSSFTPNTEAFF.

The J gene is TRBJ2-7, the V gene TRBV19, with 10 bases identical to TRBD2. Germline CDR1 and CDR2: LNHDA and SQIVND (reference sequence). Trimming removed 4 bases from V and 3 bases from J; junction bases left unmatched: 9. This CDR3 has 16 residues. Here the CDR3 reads CASSTGGLATFYEQYF. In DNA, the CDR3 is TGTGCCAGTAGTACCGGGGGACTAGCGACCTTCTACGAGCAGTACTTC.

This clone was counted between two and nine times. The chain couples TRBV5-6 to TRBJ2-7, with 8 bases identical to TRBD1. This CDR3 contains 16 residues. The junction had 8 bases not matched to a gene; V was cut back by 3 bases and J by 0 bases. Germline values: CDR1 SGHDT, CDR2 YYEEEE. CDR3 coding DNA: TGTGCCAGCAGCTATCTGACAGGGGCTTCCTCCTACGAGCAGTACTTC. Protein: CASSYLTGASSYEQYF.

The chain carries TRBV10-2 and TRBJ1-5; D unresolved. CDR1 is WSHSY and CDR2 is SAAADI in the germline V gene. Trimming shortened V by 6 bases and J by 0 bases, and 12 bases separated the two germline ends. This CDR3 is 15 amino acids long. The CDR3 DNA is TGCGCCAGCAGCTCCGGAACTTATAGCAATCAGCCCCAGCATTTT. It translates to CASSSGTYSNQPQHF.

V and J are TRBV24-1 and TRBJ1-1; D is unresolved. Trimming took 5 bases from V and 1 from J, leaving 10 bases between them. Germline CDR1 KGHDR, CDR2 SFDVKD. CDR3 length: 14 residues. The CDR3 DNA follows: TGTGCCACCAGTGCCGGCTTACAGAACACTGAAGCTTTCTTT. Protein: CATSAGLQNTEAFF.

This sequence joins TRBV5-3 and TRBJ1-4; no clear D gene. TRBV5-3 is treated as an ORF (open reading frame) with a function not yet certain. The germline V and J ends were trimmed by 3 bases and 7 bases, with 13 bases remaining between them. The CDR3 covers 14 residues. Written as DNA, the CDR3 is TGTGCCAGAAGCTGGTCTTTAATAGTTGAAAAACTGTTTTTT. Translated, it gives CARSWSLIVEKLFF.

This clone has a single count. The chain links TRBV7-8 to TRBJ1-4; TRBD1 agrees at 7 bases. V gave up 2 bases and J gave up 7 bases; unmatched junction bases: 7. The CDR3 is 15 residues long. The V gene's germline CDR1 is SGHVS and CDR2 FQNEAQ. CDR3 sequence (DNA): TGTGCCAGCAGCTTACTCGGGACAGACCTTGAAAAACTGTTTTTT. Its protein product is CASSLLGTDLEKLFF. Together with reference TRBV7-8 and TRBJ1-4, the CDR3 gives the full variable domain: GAGVSQSPRYKVAKRGQDVALRCDPISGHVSLFWYQQALGQGPEFLTYFQNEAQLDKSGLPSDRFFAERPEGSVSTLKIQRTQQEDSAVYLCASSLLGTDLEKLFFGSGTQLSVL.

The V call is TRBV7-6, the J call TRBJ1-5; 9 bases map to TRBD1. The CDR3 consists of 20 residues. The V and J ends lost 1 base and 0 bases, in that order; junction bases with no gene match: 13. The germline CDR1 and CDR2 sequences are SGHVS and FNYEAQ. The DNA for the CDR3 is TGTGCCAGCAGCTTAGGACCATATAATCCGGGACAGGGTAGCAATCAGCCCCAGCATTTT. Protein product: CASSLGPYNPGQGSNQPQHF.

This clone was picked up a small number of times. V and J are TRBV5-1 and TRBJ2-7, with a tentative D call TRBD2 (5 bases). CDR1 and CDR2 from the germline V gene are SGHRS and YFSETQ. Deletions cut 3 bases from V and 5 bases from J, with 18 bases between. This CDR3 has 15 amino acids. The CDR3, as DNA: TGCGCCAGCAGCTCAAACCAGCCGGGAATAGACGAGCAGTACTTC. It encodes CASSSNQPGIDEQYF. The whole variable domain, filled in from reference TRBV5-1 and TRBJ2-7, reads KAGVTQTPRYLIKTRGQQVTLSCSPISGHRSVSWYQQTPGQGLQFLFEYFSETQRNKGNFPGRFSGRQFSNSRSEMNVSTLELGDSALYLCASSSNQPGIDEQYFGPGTRLTVT.

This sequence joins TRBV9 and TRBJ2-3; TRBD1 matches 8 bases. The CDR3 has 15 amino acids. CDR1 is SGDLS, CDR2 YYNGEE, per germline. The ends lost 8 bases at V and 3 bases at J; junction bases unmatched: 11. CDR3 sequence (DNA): TGTGCCAGTACCAGGGGGCGCGGTTGGACAGATACGCAGTATTTT. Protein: CASTRGRGWTDTQYF.

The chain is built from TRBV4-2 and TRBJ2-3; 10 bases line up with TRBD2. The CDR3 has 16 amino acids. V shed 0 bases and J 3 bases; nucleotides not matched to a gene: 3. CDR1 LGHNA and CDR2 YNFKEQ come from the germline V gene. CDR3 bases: TGTGCCAGCAGCCAAGAAGCGGGAGGGCCTACAGATACGCAGTATTTT. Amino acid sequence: CASSQEAGGPTDTQYF.

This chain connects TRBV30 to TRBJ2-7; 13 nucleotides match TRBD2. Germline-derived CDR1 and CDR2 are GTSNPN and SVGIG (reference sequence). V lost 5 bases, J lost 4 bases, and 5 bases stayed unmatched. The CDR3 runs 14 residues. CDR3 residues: CAWRTSGGWYEQYF. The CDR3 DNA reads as TGTGCCTGGCGGACTAGCGGGGGTTGGTACGAGCAGTACTTC.

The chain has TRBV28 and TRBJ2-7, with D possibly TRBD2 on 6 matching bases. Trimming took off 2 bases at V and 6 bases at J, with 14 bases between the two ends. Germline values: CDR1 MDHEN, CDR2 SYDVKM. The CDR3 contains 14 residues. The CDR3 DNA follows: TGTGCCAGCAGTTTACCGAGGGAGGCCAGCGAGCAGTACTTC. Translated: CASSLPREASEQYF.